This TCR beta chain was captured in a study of blood T cell repertoires in COVID-19. The data were produced by immunoSEQ multiplex PCR, yet TCRdb's version contains in-frame clones alone and is incomplete. The sample carries some 320,000 clones, 90% recorded once. The CDR3 covers 14 residues. V trimming: 3 bases; J trimming: 5 bases; junction bases outside the gene matches: 7. Germline lookup yields CDR1 SEHNR and CDR2 FQNEAQ (reference sequence). The cohort comprised adults aged roughly 18 to 95 years residing in under 30 US areas. Recovered participants had two consecutive negative NP/OP PCR tests, healthcare professional clearance, or symptom resolution.

The chain employs TRBV7-9 and TRBJ2-7; 7 bases align to TRBD1. The sequence came from a man between 60 and 75 years old who had recovered from COVID-19. What was sequenced was PBMCs or T cells enriched from blood (not recorded which). The CDR3 sequence: CASSLARTGDEQYF. In nucleotides, the CDR3 is TGTGCCAGCAGCTTGGCCCGGACAGGCGACGAGCAGTACTTC.